The source of this TCR beta chain is a study of cytomegalovirus exposure and HLA in healthy donors. This PCR relied on a set of 60 Vbeta primers and 13 Jbeta primers. Clones were sequenced by immunoSEQ multiplex PCR, and TCRdb holds only the in-frame ones, with some missing. Of 60,000 to 85,000 clones listed, around 70% are singletons. Comments on this clone: Its target is unknown.

Study conclusions and caveats: Reported results showed that the classifier diagnosed cytomegalovirus status with high specificity and sensitivity. A prior analysis recorded that most TCR beta V segments were productive about 87% or about 30% of the time. Analysis was performed later, and it showed HLA-associated TCR beta chains to be more clonally expanded than equally common others.

This donor lacks a recorded CMV serostatus. This receptor was taken from a human donor in good health. The sequencing sample was made of PBMCs.

The CDR3 DNA reads TGTGCCAGCAGTTTAGCGGGAGGAAAGTATAATGAGCAGTTCTTC. The encoded protein is CASSLAGGKYNEQFF. This chain links TRBV6-5 with TRBJ2-1; 10 bases agree with TRBD2. This CDR3 spans 15 amino acids. Germline V gene sequence: CDR1 MNHEY, CDR2 SVGAGI. V lost 4 bases to trimming and J lost 7 bases; unmatched junction nucleotides: 7.